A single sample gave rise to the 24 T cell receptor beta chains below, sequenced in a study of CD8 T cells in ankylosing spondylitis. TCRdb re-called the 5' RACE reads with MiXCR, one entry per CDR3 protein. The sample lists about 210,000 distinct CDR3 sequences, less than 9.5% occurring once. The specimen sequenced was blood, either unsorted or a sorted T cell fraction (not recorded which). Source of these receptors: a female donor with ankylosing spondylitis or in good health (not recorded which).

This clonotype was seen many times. CDR3 sequence reads: CASSHDLRGGRGNEQFF. The DNA for the CDR3 is TGTGCCAGCAGCCATGACCTTCGGGGCGGGAGGGGCAATGAGCAGTTCTTC. The chain employs TRBV4-2 and TRBJ2-1; 9 bases map to TRBD2. The CDR3 is 17 amino acids. J was trimmed by 6 bases and V by 3 bases; bases with no gene match: 12. Germline V gene lookup returns CDR1 LGHNA and CDR2 YNFKEQ.

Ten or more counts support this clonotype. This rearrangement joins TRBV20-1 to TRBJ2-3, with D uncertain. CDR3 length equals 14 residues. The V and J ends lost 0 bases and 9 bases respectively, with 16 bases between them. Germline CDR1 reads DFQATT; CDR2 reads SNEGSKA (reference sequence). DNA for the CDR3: TGCAGTGCTAGAGAGGTGGAAAGGGTGGGCACGCAGTATTTT. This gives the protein CSAREVERVGTQYF.

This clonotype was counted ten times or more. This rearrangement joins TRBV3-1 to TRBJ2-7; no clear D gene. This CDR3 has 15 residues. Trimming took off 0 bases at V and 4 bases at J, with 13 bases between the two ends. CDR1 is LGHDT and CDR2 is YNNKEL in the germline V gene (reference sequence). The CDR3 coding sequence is TGTGCCAGCAGCCAAGATGGAGCTATCGGGTACGAGCAGTACTTC. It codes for CASSQDGAIGYEQYF.

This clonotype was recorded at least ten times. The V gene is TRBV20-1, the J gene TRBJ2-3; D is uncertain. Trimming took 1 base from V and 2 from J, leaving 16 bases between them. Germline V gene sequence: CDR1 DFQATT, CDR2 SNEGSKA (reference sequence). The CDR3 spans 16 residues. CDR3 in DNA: TGCAGTGCTAGAGCCCCACTTGGCGCCACCACAGATACGCAGTATTTT. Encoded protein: CSARAPLGATTDTQYF.

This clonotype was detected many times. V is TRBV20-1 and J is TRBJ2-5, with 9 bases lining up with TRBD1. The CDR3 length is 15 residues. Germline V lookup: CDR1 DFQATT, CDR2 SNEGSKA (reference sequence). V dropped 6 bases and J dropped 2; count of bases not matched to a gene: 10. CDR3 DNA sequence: TGCAGTGCAACCGCCGGGACAGGGCCACAAGAGACCCAGTACTTC. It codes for CSATAGTGPQETQYF.

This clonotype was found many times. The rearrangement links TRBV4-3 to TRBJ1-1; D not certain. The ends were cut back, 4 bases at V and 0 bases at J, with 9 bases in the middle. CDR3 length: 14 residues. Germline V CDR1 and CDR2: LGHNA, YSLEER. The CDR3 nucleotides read TGCGCCAGCAGCCCTACCCGGGTGAACACTGAAGCTTTCTTT. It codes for CASSPTRVNTEAFF.

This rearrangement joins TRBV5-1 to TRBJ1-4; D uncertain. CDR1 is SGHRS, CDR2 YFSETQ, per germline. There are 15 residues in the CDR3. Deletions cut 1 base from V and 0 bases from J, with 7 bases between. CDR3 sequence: CASSLYLSTNEKLFF. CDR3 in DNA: TGCGCCAGCAGCTTGTACCTTTCAACTAATGAAAAACTGTTTTTT.

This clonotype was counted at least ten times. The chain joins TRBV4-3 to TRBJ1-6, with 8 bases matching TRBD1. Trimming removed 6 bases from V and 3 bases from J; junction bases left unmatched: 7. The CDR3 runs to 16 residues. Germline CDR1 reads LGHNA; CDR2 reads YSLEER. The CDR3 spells CASSQDRVVYNSPLHF. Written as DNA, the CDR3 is TGCGCCAGCAGTCAGGACAGGGTCGTCTATAATTCACCCCTCCACTTT.

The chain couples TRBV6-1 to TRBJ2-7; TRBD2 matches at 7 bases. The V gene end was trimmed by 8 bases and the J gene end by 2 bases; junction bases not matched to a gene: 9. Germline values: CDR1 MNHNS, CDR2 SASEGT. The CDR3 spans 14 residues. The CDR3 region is CASGQLAKAYEQYF. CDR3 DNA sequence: TGTGCCAGCGGACAACTAGCGAAAGCCTACGAGCAGTACTTC.

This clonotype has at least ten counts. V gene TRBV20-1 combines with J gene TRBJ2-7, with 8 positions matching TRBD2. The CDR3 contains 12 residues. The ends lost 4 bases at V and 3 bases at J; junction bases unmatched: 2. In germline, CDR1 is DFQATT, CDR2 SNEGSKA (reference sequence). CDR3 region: CSATAGDYEQYF. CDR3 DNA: TGCAGTGCTACAGCGGGGGACTACGAGCAGTACTTC.

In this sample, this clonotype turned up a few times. The CDR3 loop reads CSAPLSGRANYEQYF. The DNA for the CDR3 is TGCAGTGCTCCGCTCAGCGGGAGGGCCAACTACGAGCAGTACTTC. The chain has TRBV20-1 and TRBJ2-7; 10 nucleotides match TRBD2. The CDR3 runs to 15 residues. The V gene's germline CDR1 is DFQATT and CDR2 SNEGSKA (reference sequence). J lost 3 bases, V lost 5 bases, and 10 bases had no gene match.

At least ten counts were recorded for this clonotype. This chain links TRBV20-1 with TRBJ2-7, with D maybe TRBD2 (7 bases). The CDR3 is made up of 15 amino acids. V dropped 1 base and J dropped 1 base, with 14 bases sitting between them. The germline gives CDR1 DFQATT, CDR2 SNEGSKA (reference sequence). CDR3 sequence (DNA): TGCAGTGCTAGAGGGGAGGGGGTCCATTCCTACGAGCAGTACTTC. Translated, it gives CSARGEGVHSYEQYF.

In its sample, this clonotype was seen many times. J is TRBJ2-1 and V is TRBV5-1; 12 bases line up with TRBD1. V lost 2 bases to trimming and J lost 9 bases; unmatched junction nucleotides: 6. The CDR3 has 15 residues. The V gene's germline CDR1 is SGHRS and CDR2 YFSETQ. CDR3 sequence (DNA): TGCGCCAGCAGCTTACCGGGACAGGGGGCCAGTGAGCAGTTCTTC. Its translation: CASSLPGQGASEQFF.

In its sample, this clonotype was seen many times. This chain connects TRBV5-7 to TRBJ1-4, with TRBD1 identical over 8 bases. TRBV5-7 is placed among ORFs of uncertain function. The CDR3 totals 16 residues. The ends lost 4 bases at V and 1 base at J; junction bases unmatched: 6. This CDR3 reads CASSPGQGETNEKLFF. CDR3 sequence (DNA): TGTGCCAGCAGCCCCGGACAGGGTGAAACTAATGAAAAACTGTTTTTT.

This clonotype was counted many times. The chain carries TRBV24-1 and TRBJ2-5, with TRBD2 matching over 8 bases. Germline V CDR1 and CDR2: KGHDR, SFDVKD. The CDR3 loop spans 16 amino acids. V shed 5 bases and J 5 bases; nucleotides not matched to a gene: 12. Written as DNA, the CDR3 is TGTGCCACCAGTGCCCTAGGGGCGGGAGGCGCGGAGACCCAGTACTTC. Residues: CATSALGAGGAETQYF.

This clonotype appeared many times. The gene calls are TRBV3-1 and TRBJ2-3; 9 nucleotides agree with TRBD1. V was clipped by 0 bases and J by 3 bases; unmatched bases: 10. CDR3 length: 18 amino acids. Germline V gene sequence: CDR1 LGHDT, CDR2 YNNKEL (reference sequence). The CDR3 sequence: CASSQEIFETGGTDTQYF. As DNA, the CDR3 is TGTGCCAGCAGCCAAGAAATATTCGAGACAGGGGGAACAGATACGCAGTATTTT.

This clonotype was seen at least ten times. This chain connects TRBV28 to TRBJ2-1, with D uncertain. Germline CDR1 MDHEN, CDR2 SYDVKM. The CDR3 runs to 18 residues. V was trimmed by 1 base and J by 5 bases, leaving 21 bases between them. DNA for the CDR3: TGTGCCAGCAGTTTATTCGGTCGAATGGGTTGGCAGAACAATGAGCAGTTCTTC. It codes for CASSLFGRMGWQNNEQFF. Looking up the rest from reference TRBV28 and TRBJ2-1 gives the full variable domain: DVKVTQSSRYLVKRTGEKVFLECVQDMDHENMFWYRQDPGLGLRLIYFSYDVKMKEKGDIPEGYSVSREKKERFSLILESASTNQTSMYLCASSLFGRMGWQNNEQFFGPGTRLTVL.

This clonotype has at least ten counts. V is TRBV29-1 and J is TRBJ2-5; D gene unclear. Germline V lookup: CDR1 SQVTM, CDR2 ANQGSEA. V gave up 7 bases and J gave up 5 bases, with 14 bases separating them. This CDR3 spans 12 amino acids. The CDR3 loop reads CSAGSGSETQYF. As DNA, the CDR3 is TGCAGCGCCGGATCTGGAAGTGAGACCCAGTACTTC.

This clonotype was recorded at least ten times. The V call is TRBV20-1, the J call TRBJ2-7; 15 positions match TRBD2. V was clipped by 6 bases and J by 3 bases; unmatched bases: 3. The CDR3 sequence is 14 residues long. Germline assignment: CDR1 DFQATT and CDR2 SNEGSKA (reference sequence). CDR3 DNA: TGCAGTGCAGTGGGACTAGCGGGAGGCTACGAGCAGTACTTC. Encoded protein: CSAVGLAGGYEQYF.

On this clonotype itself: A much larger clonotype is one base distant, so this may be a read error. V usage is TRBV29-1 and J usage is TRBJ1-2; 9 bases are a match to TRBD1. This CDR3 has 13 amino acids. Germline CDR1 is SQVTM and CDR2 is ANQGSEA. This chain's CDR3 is CNVTGTGFHGYTF. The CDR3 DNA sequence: TGCAACGTAACCGGGACAGGGTTCCATGGCTACACCTTC.

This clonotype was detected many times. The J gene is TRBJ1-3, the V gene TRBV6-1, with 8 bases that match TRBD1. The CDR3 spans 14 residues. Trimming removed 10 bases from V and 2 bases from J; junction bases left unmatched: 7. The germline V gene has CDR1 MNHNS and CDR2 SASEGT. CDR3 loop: CATWTGKAGNTIYF. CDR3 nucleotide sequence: TGTGCCACCTGGACAGGGAAGGCTGGAAACACCATATATTTT.

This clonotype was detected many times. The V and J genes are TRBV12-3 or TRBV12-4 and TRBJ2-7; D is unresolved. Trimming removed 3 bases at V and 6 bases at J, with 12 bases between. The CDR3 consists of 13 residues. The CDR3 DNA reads TGTGCCAGCAGTTTTTATTCCCAGCGCGAGCAGTACTTC. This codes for CASSFYSQREQYF.

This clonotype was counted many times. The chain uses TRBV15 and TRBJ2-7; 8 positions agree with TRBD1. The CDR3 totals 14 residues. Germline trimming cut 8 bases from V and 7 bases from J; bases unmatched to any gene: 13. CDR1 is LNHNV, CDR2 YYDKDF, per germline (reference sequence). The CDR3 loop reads CATGSSTGVEEQYF. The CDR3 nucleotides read TGTGCCACCGGCTCCTCGACAGGGGTGGAAGAGCAGTACTTC.

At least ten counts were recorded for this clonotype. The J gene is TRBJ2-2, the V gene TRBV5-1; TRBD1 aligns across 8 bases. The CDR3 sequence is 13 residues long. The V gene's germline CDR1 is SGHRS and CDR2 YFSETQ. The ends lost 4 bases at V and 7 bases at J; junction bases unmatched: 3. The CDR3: CASSLGQGGELFF. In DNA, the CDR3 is TGCGCCAGCAGCCTAGGACAGGGCGGGGAGCTGTTTTTT.